A single sample gave rise to the 10 T cell receptor beta chains below, sequenced in a study of blood T cell repertoires in COVID-19. The data were produced by immunoSEQ multiplex PCR, yet TCRdb's version contains in-frame clones alone and is incomplete. The top ten clones hold under 6.5% of a sample with 300,000 to 350,000 clones, around 87% of them seen once. Input material: peripheral blood. All receptors come from a woman aged 45-59 years with COVID-19, enrolled during active disease.

The CDR3 sequence is CASSLVLAGTGELFF. The CDR3 bases are TGTGCCAGCAGCTTAGTACTAGCGGGAACCGGGGAGCTGTTTTTT. This rearrangement joins TRBV7-2 to TRBJ2-2; 10 bases align to TRBD2. CDR1 and CDR2 from the germline V gene are SGHTA and FQGNSA. There are 15 residues in the CDR3. J gave up 5 bases and V 1 base, and 1 base lay outside the gene matches.

This chain connects TRBV9 to TRBJ2-1; D is unclear. CDR3 length equals 16 residues. Germline values: CDR1 SGDLS, CDR2 YYNGEE. The V end lost 0 bases, the J end lost 4 bases, and 14 bases lay between the germline ends. The CDR3 bases are TGTGCCAGCAGCGTAGTAAGCACGTCGTTTTACAATGAGCAGTTCTTC. The encoded protein is CASSVVSTSFYNEQFF.

The chain couples TRBV5-5 to TRBJ1-5; D possibly corresponds to TRBD1 (6 bases). CDR1 SGHKS and CDR2 YYEKEE come from the germline V gene (reference sequence). Trimming stripped 0 bases from V and 5 bases from J, with 18 bases between. This CDR3 has 17 residues. This chain's CDR3 is CASSLALWQGTYQPQHF. The CDR3 DNA follows: TGTGCCAGCAGCTTGGCCCTATGGCAGGGGACCTATCAGCCCCAGCATTTT.

This clone has only one observation. The chain uses TRBV9 and TRBJ1-2; TRBD1 aligns across 8 bases. Germline V gene sequence: CDR1 SGDLS, CDR2 YYNGEE. CDR3 length: 14 amino acids. The V segment lost 3 bases and the J segment 1 base; nucleotides outside the gene matches: 2. Here the CDR3 reads CASSGTGRNYGYTF. In nucleotides, the CDR3 is TGTGCCAGCAGCGGGACAGGGCGTAACTATGGCTACACCTTC.

The CDR3: CATSRGRDTGNTIYF. CDR3 DNA: TGTGCCACCAGCAGAGGACGGGACACAGGAAACACCATATATTTT. The V call is TRBV15, the J call TRBJ1-3; D possibly corresponds to TRBD1 (6 bases). CDR1 is LNHNV and CDR2 is YYDKDF in the germline V gene (reference sequence). This CDR3 is built from 15 residues. The V end lost 1 base, the J end lost 4 bases, and 11 bases lay between the germline ends.

V and J are TRBV18 and TRBJ1-4; possibly TRBD1 for D (5 bases). CDR3 length equals 13 residues. Germline values: CDR1 KGHSH, CDR2 LQKENI. V lost 11 bases and J 3 bases, leaving 13 bases between the germline ends. CDR3 protein: CAGSTGANEKLFF. The CDR3 coding sequence is TGTGCCGGGTCAACGGGGGCTAATGAAAAACTGTTTTTT.

The chain recombines TRBV10-1 with TRBJ2-7; 10 bases map to TRBD2. The CDR3 extends over 14 amino acids. Unmatched junction bases numbered 14, after V lost 11 bases and J lost 7 bases. Germline CDR1 WNHNN, CDR2 SYGVQD (reference sequence). This CDR3 reads CAGGSGRDQGEQYF. The DNA for the CDR3 is TGCGCCGGGGGGAGCGGGAGGGATCAGGGGGAGCAGTACTTC.

This rearrangement joins TRBV7-9 to TRBJ1-3, with 7 bases identical to TRBD1. The CDR3 extends over 15 amino acids. Germline CDR1 reads SEHNR; CDR2 reads FQNEAQ (reference sequence). The V segment lost 3 bases and the J segment 4 bases; nucleotides outside the gene matches: 6. The CDR3 DNA reads TGTGCCAGCAGCTTTAGACAGGGACACGGAAACACCATATATTTT. It yields the protein CASSFRQGHGNTIYF.

The J gene is TRBJ2-2, the V gene TRBV6-6; 7 nucleotides line up with TRBD1. The V gene's germline CDR1 is MNHNY and CDR2 SVGAGI (reference sequence). Trimming cost V 5 bases and J 2 bases; bases outside gene matches: 5. CDR3 length: 15 amino acids. The CDR3 sequence is CASSEGQSNTGELFF. The CDR3 region has the DNA TGTGCCAGCAGTGAGGGACAGTCTAACACCGGGGAGCTGTTTTTT.

This clone was counted a few times. The CDR3 nucleotides read TGTGCCAGCAGTTCCGGGTCCCTCCTTAATCAGCAGTACTTC. This sequence encodes CASSSGSLLNQQYF. The rearrangement links TRBV6-6 to TRBJ2-7; D gene ambiguous. The germline CDR1 and CDR2 sequences are MNHNY and SVGAGI (reference sequence). The CDR3 contains 14 residues. Trimming cost V 4 bases and J 8 bases, with 18 bases left between them.